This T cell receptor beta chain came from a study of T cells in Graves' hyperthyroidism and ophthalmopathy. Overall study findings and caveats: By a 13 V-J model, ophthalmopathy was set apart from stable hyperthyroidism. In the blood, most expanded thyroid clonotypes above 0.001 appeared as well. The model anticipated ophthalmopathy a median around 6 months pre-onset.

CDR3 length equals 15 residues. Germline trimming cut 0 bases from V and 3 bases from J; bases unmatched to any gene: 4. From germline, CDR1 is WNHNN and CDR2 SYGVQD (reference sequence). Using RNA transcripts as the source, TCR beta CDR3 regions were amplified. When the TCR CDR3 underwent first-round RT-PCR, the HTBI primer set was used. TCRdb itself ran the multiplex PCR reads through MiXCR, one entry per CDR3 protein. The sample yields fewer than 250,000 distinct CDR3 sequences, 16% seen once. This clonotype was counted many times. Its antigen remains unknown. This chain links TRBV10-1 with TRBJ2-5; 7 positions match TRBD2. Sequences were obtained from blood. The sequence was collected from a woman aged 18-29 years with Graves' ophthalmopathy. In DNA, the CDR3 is TGCGCCAGCAGTGAGTCGGGTCGGGGGGAAGAGACCCAGTACTTC. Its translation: CASSESGRGEETQYF.